This T cell receptor beta chain was obtained from a study of T cell responses to AZD1222 COVID-19 vaccine. TCRdb's table, derived via immunoSEQ multiplex PCR, lists solely in-frame clones and lacks some. This sample has approximately 60,000 clones, with 80% to 85% found just once. This clone turned up a few times. Germline V gene data show CDR1 as LNHDA and CDR2 as SQIVND (reference sequence). The CDR3 has 13 residues. Trimming shortened V by 6 bases and J by 2 bases, and 11 bases separated the two germline ends. Source: peripheral blood, taken on day 0 of AZD1222 vaccination. This sequence joins TRBV19 and TRBJ2-7, with a weak D call TRBD1 (6 bases). The sequence was collected from an adult in good health. CDR3: CASSQGHPYEQYF. CDR3 DNA: TGTGCCAGTAGCCAGGGACACCCCTACGAGCAGTACTTC.